A single T cell receptor (beta chain) is shown here with its context. Its antigen is currently unknown. This specimen belongs to a study of cytomegalovirus exposure and HLA in healthy donors. V shed 1 base and J shed 1 base, with 10 bases lying between them. There are 15 residues in the CDR3. Per germline, CDR1 SGHDT and CDR2 YYEEEE. The PCR was carried out with 60 Vbeta primers and 13 Jbeta primers. TCRdb keeps only in-frame clones here, not all; method: immunoSEQ multiplex PCR. The sample holds about 200,000 clones; roughly 87% are singletons and the top ten take around 6%. Study observations and caveats: Trimming of TCR beta V- and J-genes showed a link, identified in a later analysis, to a missense DCLRE1C variant. According to a later analysis, donors in an Asian-associated ancestry cluster reportedly had fewer N-insertions than the roughly 630-donor mean. Later analysis identified about 17,000 TCR beta sequences associated with HLA alleles, using a false discovery rate threshold of 0.05. Generally TCR sequences proved uncommon, though certain public TCRs appeared in numerous donors.

Sequencing used PBMCs. The J gene is TRBJ2-3, the V gene TRBV5-6, with a tentative D call TRBD2 (6 bases). The clonotype originates from a man in his forties or fifties in good health and CMV-seropositive. CDR3 coding DNA: TGTGCCAGCAGCTTGCGGACTACCGGCACAGATACGCAGTATTTT. It is translated as CASSLRTTGTDTQYF.